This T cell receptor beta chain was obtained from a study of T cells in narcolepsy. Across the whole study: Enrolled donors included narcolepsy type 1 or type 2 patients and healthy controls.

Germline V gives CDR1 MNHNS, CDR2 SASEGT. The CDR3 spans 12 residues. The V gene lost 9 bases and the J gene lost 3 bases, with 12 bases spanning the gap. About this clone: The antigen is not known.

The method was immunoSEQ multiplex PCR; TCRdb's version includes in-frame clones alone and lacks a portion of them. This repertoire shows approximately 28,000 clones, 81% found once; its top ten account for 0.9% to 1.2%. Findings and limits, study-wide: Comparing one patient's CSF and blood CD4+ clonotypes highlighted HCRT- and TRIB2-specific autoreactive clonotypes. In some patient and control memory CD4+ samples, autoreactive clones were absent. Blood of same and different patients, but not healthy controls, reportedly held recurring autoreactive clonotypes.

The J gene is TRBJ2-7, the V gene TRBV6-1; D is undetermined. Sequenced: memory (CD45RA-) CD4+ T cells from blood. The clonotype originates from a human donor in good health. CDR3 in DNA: TGTGCCAGTGAAGACCTAGTCTACGAGCAGTACTTC. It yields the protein CASEDLVYEQYF.